Listed here are 3 T cell receptor beta chains from one sample, sequenced in a study of blood T cells in healthy people across ages (dated by TCRdb to between 2014 and 2017). The receptor library was made with 5' RACE. Sequencing used an Illumina HiSeq 2500. A second PCR of roughly 6 to 11 cycles was run with a J-beta primer mix and a sample-barcoded 5' primer. TCRdb cleaned the public reads at Q25 with fastp, built clones with MiXCR and kept in-frame beta chains. Identical CDR3 protein sequences are pooled into one entry, listed with their most common genes and DNA. The sample table shows about 780,000 distinct CDR3 sequences, and more than 35% are seen once. The top ten hold around 18% of the sample. Sequenced: blood. These receptors were taken from an elderly man in good health.

The sample holds a few counts of this clonotype. This chain uses TRBV28 with TRBJ2-2; 15 nucleotides align to TRBD2. The germline gives CDR1 MDHEN, CDR2 SYDVKM. The CDR3 length is 19 residues. J gave up 0 bases and V 6 bases, and 8 bases lay outside the gene matches. The CDR3 protein is CASSRNGLAGGANTGELFF. The DNA of the CDR3 is TGTGCCAGCAGCCGTAATGGACTAGCGGGAGGGGCGAACACCGGGGAGCTGTTTTTT. The full variable domain, rest sourced from reference TRBV28 and TRBJ2-2, is DVKVTQSSRYLVKRTGEKVFLECVQDMDHENMFWYRQDPGLGLRLIYFSYDVKMKEKGDIPEGYSVSREKKERFSLILESASTNQTSMYLCASSRNGLAGGANTGELFFGEGSRLTVL.

This clonotype was picked up a small number of times. This sequence joins TRBV20-1 and TRBJ2-7; TRBD2 matches 14 bases. V was clipped by 6 bases and J by 4 bases; unmatched bases: 8. Germline V CDR1 and CDR2: DFQATT, SNEGSKA (reference sequence). This CDR3 is built from 15 residues. CDR3 bases: TGCAGTGCGCCGGGACTAGCGGGGGAGGGGTACGAGCAGTACTTC. Encoded protein: CSAPGLAGEGYEQYF.

This clonotype was observed a few times. The gene calls are TRBV5-1 and TRBJ1-2, with 7 nucleotides matching TRBD1. Germline loops: CDR1 SGHRS, CDR2 YFSETQ. The CDR3 is made up of 15 amino acids. Unmatched junction bases numbered 11, after V lost 4 bases and J lost 5 bases. CDR3 sequence reads: CASSGGQYDHYGYTF. The CDR3 region has the DNA TGCGCCAGCAGCGGGGGACAGTACGACCATTATGGCTACACCTTC.